This TCR beta chain was recovered during a study of blood T cell repertoires in COVID-19. The wider study: Researchers got acute and convalescent COVID-19 samples from the United States, Italy and Spain. From T cells, B-cell-depleted T cells, or PBMCs came the material, which was cDNA or gDNA.

In the original workflow: By means of reference gene primer amplification, nucleated cell counts were estimated. Clones were sequenced by immunoSEQ multiplex PCR, and TCRdb holds only the in-frame ones, with some missing. The D gene and trimming were derived from the DNA, and the V and J assignments and clone size from that table. This table has 250,000 to 300,000 clones, approximately 89% appearing once. The CDR3 length is 17 residues. Germline V gene data show CDR1 as SGDLS and CDR2 as YYNGEE. J lost 0 bases, V lost 3 bases, and 7 bases had no gene match. The gene calls are TRBV9 and TRBJ2-2; 8 bases agree with TRBD2. This receptor was taken from a woman aged 40 to 55 who had recovered from COVID-19. Input material: peripheral blood. The CDR3 loop is CASSAPGLAANTGELFF. The CDR3 DNA is TGTGCCAGCAGCGCCCCCGGACTAGCAGCGAACACCGGGGAGCTGTTTTTT. Supplemented by reference TRBV9 and TRBJ2-2, the full variable domain reads DSGVTQTPKHLITATGQRVTLRCSPRSGDLSVYWYQQSLDQGLQFLIQYYNGEERAKGNILERFSAQQFPDLHSELNLSSLELGDSALYFCASSAPGLAANTGELFFGEGSRLTVL.